In its sample, the clone carrying this T cell receptor (beta chain) was seen many times. A much larger clone sits a single nucleotide away, making a read error possible. This sample is drawn from a study of read filtering for tumor transcriptome and immune sequencing. Molecular barcoded adaptors covering alpha/delta and beta/gamma chains were used on approximately 400 ng RNA. TCRdb re-derived calls from the reads in MiXCR, one entry per CDR3 protein. The data contain tens of thousands of distinct CDR3 sequences, roughly 21% of them singletons. The CDR3 sequence is 15 residues long. Germline V gives CDR1 SGHRS, CDR2 YFSETQ.

Specimen: a population of CD138-negative cells sorted from bone marrow. The receptor comes from a donor at least 40 years old with multiple myeloma. The rearrangement joins TRBV5-1 to TRBJ2-1; 13 nucleotides line up with TRBD2. The CDR3 sequence is CASSLTSGGANEQSF. The CDR3 DNA sequence: TGCGCCAGCAGCTTGACTAGCGGGGGGGCCAATGAGCAGTCCTTC.